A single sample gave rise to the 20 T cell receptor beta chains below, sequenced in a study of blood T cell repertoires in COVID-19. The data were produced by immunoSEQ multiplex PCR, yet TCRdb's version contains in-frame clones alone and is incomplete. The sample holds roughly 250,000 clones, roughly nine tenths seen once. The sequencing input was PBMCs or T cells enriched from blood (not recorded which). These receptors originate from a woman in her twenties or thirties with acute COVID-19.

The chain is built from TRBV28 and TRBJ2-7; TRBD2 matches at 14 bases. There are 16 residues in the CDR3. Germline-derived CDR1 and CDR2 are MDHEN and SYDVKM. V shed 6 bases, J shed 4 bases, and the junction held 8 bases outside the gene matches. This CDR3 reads CASRPTSGRVRYEQYF. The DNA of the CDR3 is TGTGCCAGCAGGCCGACTAGCGGGAGGGTCCGATACGAGCAGTACTTC.

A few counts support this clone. The chain's CDR3 is CATSPGSGRGYGYTF. The DNA of the CDR3 is TGTGCCACCAGTCCCGGGTCCGGTCGAGGCTATGGCTACACCTTC. The chain has TRBV24-1 and TRBJ1-2; unclear D gene. The CDR3 runs to 15 residues. Germline V gene data show CDR1 as KGHDR and CDR2 as SFDVKD. V was trimmed by 6 bases and J by 4 bases, leaving 17 bases between them.

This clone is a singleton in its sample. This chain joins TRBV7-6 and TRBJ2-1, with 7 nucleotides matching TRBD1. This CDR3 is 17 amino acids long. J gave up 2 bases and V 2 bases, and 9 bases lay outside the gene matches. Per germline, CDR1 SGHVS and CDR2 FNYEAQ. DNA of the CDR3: TGTGCCAGCAGCTTACAAACAGGGGTTCTTACCTACAATGAGCAGTTCTTC. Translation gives CASSLQTGVLTYNEQFF.

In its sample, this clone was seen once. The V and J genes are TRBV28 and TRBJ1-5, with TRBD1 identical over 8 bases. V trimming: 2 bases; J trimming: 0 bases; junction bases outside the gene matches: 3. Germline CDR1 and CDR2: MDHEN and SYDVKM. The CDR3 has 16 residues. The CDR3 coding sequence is TGTGCCAGCAGTTTAACCCAGGGGGCTAGCAATCAGCCCCAGCATTTT. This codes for CASSLTQGASNQPQHF.

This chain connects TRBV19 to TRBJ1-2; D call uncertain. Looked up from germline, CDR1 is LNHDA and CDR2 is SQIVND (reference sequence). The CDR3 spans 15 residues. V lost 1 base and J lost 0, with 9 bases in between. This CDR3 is CASSIVRPSNYGYTF. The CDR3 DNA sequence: TGTGCCAGTAGTATAGTGAGGCCATCTAACTATGGCTACACCTTC.

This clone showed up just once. The CDR3 loop reads CASSQDGTSGADTQYF. CDR3 nucleotide sequence: TGTGCCAGCAGCCAAGATGGGACTAGTGGCGCAGATACGCAGTATTTT. This rearrangement joins TRBV14 to TRBJ2-3, with 8 bases matching TRBD2. With V trimmed by 0 bases and J by 4 bases, 6 bases remained unmatched. Germline-derived CDR1 and CDR2 are SGHDN and FVKESK. This CDR3 has 16 residues. Filled out from reference TRBV14 and TRBJ2-3, the complete variable domain reads EAGVTQFPSHSVIEKGQTVTLRCDPISGHDNLYWYRRVMGKEIKFLLHFVKESKQDESGMPNNRFLAERTGGTYSTLKVQPAELEDSGVYFCASSQDGTSGADTQYFGPGTRLTVL.

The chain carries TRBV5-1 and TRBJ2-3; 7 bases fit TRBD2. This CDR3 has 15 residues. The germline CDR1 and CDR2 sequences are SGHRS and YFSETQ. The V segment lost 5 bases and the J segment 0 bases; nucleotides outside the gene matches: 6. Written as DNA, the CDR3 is TGCGCCAGCAGGTCGTCTAGCGGTAGCACAGATACGCAGTATTTT. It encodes CASRSSSGSTDTQYF.

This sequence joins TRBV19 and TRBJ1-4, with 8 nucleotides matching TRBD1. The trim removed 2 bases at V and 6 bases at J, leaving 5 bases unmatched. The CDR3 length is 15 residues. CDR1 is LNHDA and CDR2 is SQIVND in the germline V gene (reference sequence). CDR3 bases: TGTGCCAGTAGTATAACCGGGACAGGTGATGAAAAACTGTTTTTT. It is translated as CASSITGTGDEKLFF. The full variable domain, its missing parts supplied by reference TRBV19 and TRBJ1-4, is DGGITQSPKYLFRKEGQNVTLSCEQNLNHDAMYWYRQDPGQGLRLIYYSQIVNDFQKGDIAEGYSVSREKKESFPLTVTSAQKNPTAFYLCASSITGTGDEKLFFGSGTQLSVL.

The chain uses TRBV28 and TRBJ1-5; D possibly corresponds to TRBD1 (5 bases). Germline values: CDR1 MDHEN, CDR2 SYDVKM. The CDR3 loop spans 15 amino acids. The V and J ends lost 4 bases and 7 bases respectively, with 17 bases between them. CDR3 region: CASSSQGRLRQPQHF. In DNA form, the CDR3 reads TGTGCCAGCAGTTCCCAGGGTCGACTGAGACAGCCCCAGCATTTT. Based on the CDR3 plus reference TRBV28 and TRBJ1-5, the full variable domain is DVKVTQSSRYLVKRTGEKVFLECVQDMDHENMFWYRQDPGLGLRLIYFSYDVKMKEKGDIPEGYSVSREKKERFSLILESASTNQTSMYLCASSSQGRLRQPQHFGDGTRLSIL.

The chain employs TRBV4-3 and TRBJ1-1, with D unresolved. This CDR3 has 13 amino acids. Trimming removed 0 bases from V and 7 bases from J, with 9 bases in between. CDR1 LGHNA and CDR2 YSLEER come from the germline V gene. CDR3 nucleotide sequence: TGCGCCAGCAGCCAAGATTCTGAGGGTGAAGCTTTCTTT. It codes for CASSQDSEGEAFF.

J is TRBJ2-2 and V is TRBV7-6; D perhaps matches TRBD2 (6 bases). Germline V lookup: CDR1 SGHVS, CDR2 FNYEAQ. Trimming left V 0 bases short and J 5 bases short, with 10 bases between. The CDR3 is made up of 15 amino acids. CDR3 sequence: CASSLAGSATGELFF. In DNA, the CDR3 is TGTGCCAGCAGCTTAGCCGGGAGCGCTACCGGGGAGCTGTTTTTT.

CDR3 DNA: TGTGCCAGCAGTGGACAGGCAGTAGCCGAATTTCCTAAACAGTTCTTC. Translating gives CASSGQAVAEFPKQFF. V gene TRBV6-1 combines with J gene TRBJ2-1; maybe TRBD1 (6 bases). This CDR3 comprises 16 residues. V was pared by 4 bases and J by 13 bases, with 26 bases between. CDR1 MNHNS and CDR2 SASEGT come from the germline V gene.

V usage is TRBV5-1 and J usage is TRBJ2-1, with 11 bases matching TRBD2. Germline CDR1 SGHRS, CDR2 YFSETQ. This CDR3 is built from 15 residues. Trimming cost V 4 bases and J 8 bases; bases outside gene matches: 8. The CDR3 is CASSGLLAGVDEQFF. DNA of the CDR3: TGCGCCAGCAGCGGATTACTAGCGGGAGTGGATGAGCAGTTCTTC.

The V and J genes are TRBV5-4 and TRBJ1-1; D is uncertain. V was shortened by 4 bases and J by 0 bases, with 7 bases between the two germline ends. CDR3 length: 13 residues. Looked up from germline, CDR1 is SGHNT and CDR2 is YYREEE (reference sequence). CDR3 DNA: TGTGCCAGCAGCCGAGACATGAACACTGAAGCTTTCTTT. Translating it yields CASSRDMNTEAFF.

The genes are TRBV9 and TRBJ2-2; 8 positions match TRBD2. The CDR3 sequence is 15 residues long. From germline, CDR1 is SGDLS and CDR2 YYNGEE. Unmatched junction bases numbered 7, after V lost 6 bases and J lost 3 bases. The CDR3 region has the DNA TGTGCCAGCACCGGAACGGGGGGGCACACCGGGGAGCTGTTTTTT. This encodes CASTGTGGHTGELFF.

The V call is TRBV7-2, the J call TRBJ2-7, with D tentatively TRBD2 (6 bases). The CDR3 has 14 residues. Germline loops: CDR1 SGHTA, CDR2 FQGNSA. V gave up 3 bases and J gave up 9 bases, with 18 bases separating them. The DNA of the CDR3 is TGTGCCAGCAGCTTTGGGGACTCCTCTACTGGGCAGTACTTC. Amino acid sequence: CASSFGDSSTGQYF. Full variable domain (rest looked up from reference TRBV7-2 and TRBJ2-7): GAGVSQSPSNKVTEKGKDVELRCDPISGHTALYWYRQSLGQGLEFLIYFQGNSAPDKSGLPSDRFSAERTGGSVSTLTIQRTQQEDSAVYLCASSFGDSSTGQYFGPGTRLTVT.

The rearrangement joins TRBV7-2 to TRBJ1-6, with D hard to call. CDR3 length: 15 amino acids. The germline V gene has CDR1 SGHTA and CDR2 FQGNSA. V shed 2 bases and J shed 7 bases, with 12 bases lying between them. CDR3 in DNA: TGTGCCAGCAGCTTAATTGTCCTGAGAAATTCACCCCTCCACTTT. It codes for CASSLIVLRNSPLHF.

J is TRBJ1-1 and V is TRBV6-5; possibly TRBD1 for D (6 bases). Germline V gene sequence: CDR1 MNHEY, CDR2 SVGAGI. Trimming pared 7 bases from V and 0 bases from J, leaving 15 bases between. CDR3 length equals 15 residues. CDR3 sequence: CASTYSGHLNTEAFF. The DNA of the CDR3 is TGTGCCAGCACTTATTCGGGACACCTGAACACTGAAGCTTTCTTT.

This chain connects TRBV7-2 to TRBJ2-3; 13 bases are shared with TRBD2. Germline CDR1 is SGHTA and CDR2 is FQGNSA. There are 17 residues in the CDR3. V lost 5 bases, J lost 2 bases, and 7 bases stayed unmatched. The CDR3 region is CASSKGLAGAHTDTQYF. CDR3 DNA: TGTGCCAGCAGCAAAGGACTAGCGGGGGCCCACACAGATACGCAGTATTTT.

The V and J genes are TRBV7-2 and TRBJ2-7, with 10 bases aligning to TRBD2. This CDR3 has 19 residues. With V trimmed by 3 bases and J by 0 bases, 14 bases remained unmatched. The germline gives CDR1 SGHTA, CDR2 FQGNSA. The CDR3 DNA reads TGTGCCAGCAGCTTGGGCCCGGGACTAGCGCCAGCGAGCTCCTACGAGCAGTACTTC. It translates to CASSLGPGLAPASSYEQYF.